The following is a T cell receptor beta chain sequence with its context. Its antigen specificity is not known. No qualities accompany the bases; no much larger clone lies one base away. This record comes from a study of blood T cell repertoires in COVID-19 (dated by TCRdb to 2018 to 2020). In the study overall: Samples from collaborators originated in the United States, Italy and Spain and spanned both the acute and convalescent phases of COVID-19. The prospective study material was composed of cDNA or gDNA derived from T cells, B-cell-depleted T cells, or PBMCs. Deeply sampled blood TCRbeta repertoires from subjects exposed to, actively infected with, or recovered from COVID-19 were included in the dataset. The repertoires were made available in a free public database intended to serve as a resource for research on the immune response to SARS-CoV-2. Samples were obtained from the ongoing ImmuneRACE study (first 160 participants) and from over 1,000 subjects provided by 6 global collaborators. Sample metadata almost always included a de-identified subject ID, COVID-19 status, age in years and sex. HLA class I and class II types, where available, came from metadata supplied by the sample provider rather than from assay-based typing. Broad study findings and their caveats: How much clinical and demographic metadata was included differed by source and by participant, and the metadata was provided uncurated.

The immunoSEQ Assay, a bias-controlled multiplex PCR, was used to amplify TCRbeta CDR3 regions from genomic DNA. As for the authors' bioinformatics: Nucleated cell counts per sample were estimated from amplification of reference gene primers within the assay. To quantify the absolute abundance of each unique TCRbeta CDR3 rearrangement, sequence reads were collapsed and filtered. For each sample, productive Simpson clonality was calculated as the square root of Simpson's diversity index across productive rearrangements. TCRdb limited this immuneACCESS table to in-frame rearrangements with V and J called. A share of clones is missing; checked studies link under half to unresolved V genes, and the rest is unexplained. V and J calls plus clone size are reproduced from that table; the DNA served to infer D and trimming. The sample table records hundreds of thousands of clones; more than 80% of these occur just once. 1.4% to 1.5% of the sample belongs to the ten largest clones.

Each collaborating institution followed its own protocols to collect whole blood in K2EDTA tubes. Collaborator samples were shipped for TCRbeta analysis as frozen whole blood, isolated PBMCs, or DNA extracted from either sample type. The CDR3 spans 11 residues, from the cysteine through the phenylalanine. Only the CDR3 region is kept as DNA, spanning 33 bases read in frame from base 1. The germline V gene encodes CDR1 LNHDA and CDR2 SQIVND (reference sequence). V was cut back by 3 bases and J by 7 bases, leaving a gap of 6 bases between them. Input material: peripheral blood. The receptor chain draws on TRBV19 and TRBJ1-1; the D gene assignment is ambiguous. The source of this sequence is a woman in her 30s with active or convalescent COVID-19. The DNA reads TGTGCCAGTAGTATTTCGAGTGAAGCTTTCTTT. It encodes CASSISSEAFF.